The 15 T cell receptor beta chains presented below share a single source sample, sequenced in a study of vaccination and CD4 T cells after COVID-19. Sequenced with the Oncomine TCR Beta short-read assay was DNA taken from cultured CD4+ T cells. TCRdb reanalysed the PCR reads using MiXCR and keeps one entry per CDR3 protein. Of approximately 20,000 distinct CDR3 sequences in the sample, 45% to 70% were seen once. Their target antigens are unknown. The treatment was: roughly 10-day PBMC culture with coronavirus spike peptide pools or control peptides (ViraFEST assay). Sequencing was performed on CD4+ T cells from blood, cultured in vitro. These receptors all come from a human donor who had recovered from COVID-19.

This rearrangement joins TRBV7-2 to TRBJ2-7; no reliable D call. Trimming cost V 8 bases and J 0 bases, with 17 bases left between them. Germline loops: CDR1 SGHTA, CDR2 FQGNSA. The CDR3 length is 15 residues. The CDR3 sequence is CASARTLALSYEQYF. Here the CDR3 DNA reads TGTGCCAGCGCGAGAACCTTGGCCCTCTCCTACGAGCAGTACTTC.

The sample holds a few counts of this clonotype. This chain joins TRBV27 and TRBJ2-4; TRBD2 matches 7 bases. This CDR3 comprises 12 residues. V lost 4 bases and J lost 8; bases outside the gene matches: 2. Germline V CDR1 and CDR2: MNHEY, SMNVEV (reference sequence). This CDR3 reads CASSSGRDIQYF. The DNA for the CDR3 is TGTGCCAGCAGTTCTGGGAGGGACATTCAGTACTTC.

This clonotype was observed a handful of times. V and J are TRBV27 and TRBJ1-2, with 8 bases identical to TRBD1. J lost 8 bases, V lost 6 bases, and 14 bases had no gene match. This CDR3 spans 15 amino acids. The germline V gene encodes CDR1 MNHEY and CDR2 SMNVEV (reference sequence). Here the CDR3 DNA reads TGTGCCAGCAGCCAACGTGGACAGGGAAGAGGGGGCTACACCTTC. Translating gives CASSQRGQGRGGYTF.

This clonotype was seen only a few times. The J gene is TRBJ1-5, the V gene TRBV15, with D perhaps TRBD1 (5 bases). This CDR3 has 14 residues. Germline-derived CDR1 and CDR2 are LNHNV and YYDKDF (reference sequence). Trimming took off 5 bases at V and 7 bases at J, with 15 bases between the two ends. The CDR3 loop reads CATSLGGAGQPQHF. DNA for the CDR3: TGTGCCACCAGCTTAGGTGGGGCTGGGCAGCCCCAGCATTTT.

This clonotype was observed a handful of times. The chain recombines TRBV6-2 or TRBV6-3 with TRBJ2-1; no reliable D call. The V gene lost 5 bases and the J gene lost 2 bases, with 7 bases spanning the gap. In germline, CDR1 is MNHEY, CDR2 SVGEGT. There are 13 residues in the CDR3. In nucleotides, the CDR3 is TGTGCCAGCAGTGCCAGCCCCTACAATGAGCAGTTCTTC. Its protein product is CASSASPYNEQFF.

This clonotype was counted only a few times. The V and J genes are TRBV24-1 and TRBJ2-5; the D is unclear. The CDR3 length is 12 residues. V was clipped by 0 bases and J by 7 bases, with 5 bases between them. Per germline, CDR1 KGHDR and CDR2 SFDVKD. CDR3 bases: TGTGCCACCAGTGATTTGCTAGGGACCCAGTACTTC. Amino acids: CATSDLLGTQYF.

J is TRBJ2-7 and V is TRBV7-9; a possible D gene is TRBD1 (6 bases). The CDR3 runs to 12 residues. Germline CDR1 and CDR2: SEHNR and FQNEAQ (reference sequence). V lost 7 bases, J lost 5 bases, and 12 bases lay in between. CDR3 loop: CASNNRDDEQYF. The CDR3 DNA reads TGTGCCAGCAACAACAGGGACGACGAGCAGTACTTC.

V gene TRBV14 combines with J gene TRBJ1-2; TRBD1 matches at 7 bases. This CDR3 region has 14 residues. Germline CDR1 is SGHDN and CDR2 is FVKESK. Germline trimming cut 4 bases from V and 7 bases from J; bases unmatched to any gene: 9. The CDR3 here is CASSRTGPFSGYTF. CDR3 DNA: TGTGCCAGCAGCCGGACAGGTCCCTTCTCTGGCTACACCTTC.

The chain couples TRBV5-6 to TRBJ2-5; D call uncertain. CDR3 length: 13 residues. Per the germline V gene, CDR1 is SGHDT and CDR2 is YYEEEE. With 0 bases removed from V and 7 bases from J, the gap between germline ends came to 10 bases. The CDR3 DNA reads TGTGCCAGCAGCTTGGCCGAGCCGGGGACCCAGTACTTC. Its translation: CASSLAEPGTQYF.

This clonotype has a handful of counts. This sequence joins TRBV6-2 or TRBV6-3 and TRBJ1-5; D gene ambiguous. CDR3 length: 15 amino acids. V was clipped by 4 bases and J by 7 bases, with 17 bases between them. Germline V gene lookup returns CDR1 MNHEY and CDR2 SVGEGT. The CDR3, as DNA: TGTGCCAGCAGTTTCTCGAGGGCCCTGGGACAGCCCCAGCATTTT. It is translated as CASSFSRALGQPQHF.

The sample holds a few counts of this clonotype. The V call is TRBV7-9, the J call TRBJ1-2, with D possibly matching TRBD1 (6 bases). CDR3 length: 14 amino acids. The germline V gene has CDR1 SEHNR and CDR2 FQNEAQ (reference sequence). Between the trimmed V and J ends, which lost 5 bases and 4 bases, there was a span of 14 bases. As DNA, the CDR3 is TGTGCCAGCAGCGTTGCGCAGGGGCTCTATGGCTACACCTTC. Its protein product is CASSVAQGLYGYTF.

The chain carries TRBV18 and TRBJ1-5; the D gene is possibly TRBD1 (5 bases). The germline V gene encodes CDR1 KGHSH and CDR2 LQKENI. The CDR3 contains 14 residues. The V end was cut by 5 bases, the J end by 7 bases, with 15 bases between. Here the CDR3 reads CASSSQYQGQPQHF. CDR3 nucleotides: TGTGCCAGCTCATCACAATATCAGGGCCAGCCCCAGCATTTT.

The J gene is TRBJ2-3, the V gene TRBV4-1, with D tentatively TRBD1 or TRBD2 (5 bases each). Germline V gene data show CDR1 as MGHRA and CDR2 as YSYEKL. V lost 4 bases, J lost 5 bases, and 16 bases lay in between. The length of the CDR3 is 15 residues. The chain's CDR3 is CASSRGSSPRDTQYF. The CDR3 bases are TGCGCCAGCAGCCGGGGGAGCTCGCCTCGAGATACGCAGTATTTT.

The chain couples TRBV12-3 or TRBV12-4 to TRBJ2-7; unclear D gene. The CDR3 length is 15 residues. The germline V and J ends were trimmed by 1 base and 7 bases, with 17 bases remaining between them. The CDR3: CASSLEVVRVGEQYF. As DNA, the CDR3 is TGTGCCAGCAGTTTAGAAGTAGTCCGGGTCGGTGAGCAGTACTTC.

This chain uses TRBV20-1 with TRBJ2-3, with D uncertain. Germline CDR1 is DFQATT and CDR2 is SNEGSKA (reference sequence). This CDR3 region has 10 residues. The V end lost 3 bases, the J end lost 2 bases, and 0 bases lay between the germline ends. The CDR3 DNA follows: TGCAGTGCTAGCACAGATACGCAGTATTTT. Protein sequence: CSASTDTQYF.